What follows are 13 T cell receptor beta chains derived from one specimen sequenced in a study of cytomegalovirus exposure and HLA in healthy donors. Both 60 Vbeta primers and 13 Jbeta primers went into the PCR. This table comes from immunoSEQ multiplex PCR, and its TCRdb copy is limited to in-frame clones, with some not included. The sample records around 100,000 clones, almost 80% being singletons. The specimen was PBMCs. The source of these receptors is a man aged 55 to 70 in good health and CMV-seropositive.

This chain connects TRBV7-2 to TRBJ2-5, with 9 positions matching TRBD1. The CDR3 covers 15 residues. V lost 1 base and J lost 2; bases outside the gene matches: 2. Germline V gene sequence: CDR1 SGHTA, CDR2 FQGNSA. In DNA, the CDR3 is TGTGCCAGCAGCTTAGGGGACAGGGCTCAAGAGACCCAGTACTTC. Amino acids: CASSLGDRAQETQYF.

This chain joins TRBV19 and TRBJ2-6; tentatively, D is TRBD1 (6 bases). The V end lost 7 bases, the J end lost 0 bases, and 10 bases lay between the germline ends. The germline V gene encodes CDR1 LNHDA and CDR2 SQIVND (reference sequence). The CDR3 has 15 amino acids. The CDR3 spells CASIGGSSGANVLTF. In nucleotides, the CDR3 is TGTGCCAGTATAGGGGGAAGCTCTGGGGCCAACGTCCTGACTTTC.

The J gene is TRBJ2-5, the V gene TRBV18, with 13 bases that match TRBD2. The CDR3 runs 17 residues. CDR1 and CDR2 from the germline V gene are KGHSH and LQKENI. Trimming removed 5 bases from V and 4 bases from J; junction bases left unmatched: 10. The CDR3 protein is CASSERRLAGGLETQYF. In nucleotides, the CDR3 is TGTGCCAGCTCAGAGCGACGACTAGCGGGGGGCCTAGAGACCCAGTACTTC.

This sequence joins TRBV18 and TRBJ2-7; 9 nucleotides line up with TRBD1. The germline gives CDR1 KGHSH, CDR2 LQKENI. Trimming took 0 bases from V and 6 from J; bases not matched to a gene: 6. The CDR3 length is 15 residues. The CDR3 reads CASSPPTGGGGEQYF. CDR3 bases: TGTGCCAGCTCACCACCGACAGGGGGGGGTGGCGAGCAGTACTTC.

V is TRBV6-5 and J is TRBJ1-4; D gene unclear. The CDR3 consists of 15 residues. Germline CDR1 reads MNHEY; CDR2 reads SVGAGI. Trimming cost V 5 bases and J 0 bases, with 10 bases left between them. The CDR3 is CASSRSGSTNEKLFF. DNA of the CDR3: TGTGCCAGCAGTCGCTCGGGATCAACTAATGAAAAACTGTTTTTT.

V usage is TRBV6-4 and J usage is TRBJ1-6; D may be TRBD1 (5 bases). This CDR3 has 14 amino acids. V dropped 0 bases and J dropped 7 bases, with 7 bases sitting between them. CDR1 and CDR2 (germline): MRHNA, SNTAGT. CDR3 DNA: TGTGCCAGCAGTGACTCCGGGGGAAATTCACCCCTCCACTTT. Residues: CASSDSGGNSPLHF.

In nucleotides, the CDR3 is TGTGCCAGCAGCCGCCCCGGGGACAGCCGCCTTTCTGGCTACACCTTC. It codes for CASSRPGDSRLSGYTF. J is TRBJ1-2 and V is TRBV14, with 7 bases identical to TRBD1. The CDR3 spans 16 residues. The junction had 15 bases not matched to a gene; V was cut back by 4 bases and J by 7 bases. Germline CDR1 reads SGHDN; CDR2 reads FVKESK. Looking up the rest from reference TRBV14 and TRBJ1-2 gives the full variable domain: EAGVTQFPSHSVIEKGQTVTLRCDPISGHDNLYWYRRVMGKEIKFLLHFVKESKQDESGMPNNRFLAERTGGTYSTLKVQPAELEDSGVYFCASSRPGDSRLSGYTFGSGTRLTVV.

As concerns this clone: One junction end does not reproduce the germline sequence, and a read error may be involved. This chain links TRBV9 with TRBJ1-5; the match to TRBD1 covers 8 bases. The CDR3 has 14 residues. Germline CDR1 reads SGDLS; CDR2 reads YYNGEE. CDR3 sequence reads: CASSVGQGHQPQRF. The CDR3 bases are TGTGCCAGCAGCGTAGGACAGGGGCACCAGCCCCAGCGTTTT.

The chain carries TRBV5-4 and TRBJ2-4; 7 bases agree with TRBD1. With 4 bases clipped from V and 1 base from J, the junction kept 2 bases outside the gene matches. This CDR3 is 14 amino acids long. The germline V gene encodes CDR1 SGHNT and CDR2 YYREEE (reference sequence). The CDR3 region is CASSVQGAKNIQYF. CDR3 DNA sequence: TGTGCCAGCAGCGTACAGGGGGCCAAAAACATTCAGTACTTC.

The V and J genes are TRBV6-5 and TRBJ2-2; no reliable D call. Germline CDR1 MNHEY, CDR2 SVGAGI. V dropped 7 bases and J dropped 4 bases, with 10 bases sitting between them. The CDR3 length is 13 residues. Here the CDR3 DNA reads TGTGCCAGCAAGCGCCTCTCCACCGGGGAGCTGTTTTTT. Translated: CASKRLSTGELFF.

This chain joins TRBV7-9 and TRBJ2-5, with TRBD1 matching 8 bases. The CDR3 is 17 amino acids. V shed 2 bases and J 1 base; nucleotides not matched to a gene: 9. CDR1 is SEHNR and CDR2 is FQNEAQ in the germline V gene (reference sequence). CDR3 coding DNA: TGTGCCAGCAGCTTACGGGGACAGGCACTTATCCAAGAGACCCAGTACTTC. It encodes CASSLRGQALIQETQYF.

This chain's CDR3 is CASSLALRTGGETQYF. The CDR3 DNA sequence: TGTGCCAGCAGCTTGGCTTTACGGACAGGGGGGGAGACCCAGTACTTC. This chain joins TRBV7-8 and TRBJ2-5; TRBD1 matches 10 bases. The CDR3 spans 16 residues. Unmatched junction bases numbered 9, after V lost 3 bases and J lost 5 bases. The germline CDR1 and CDR2 sequences are SGHVS and FQNEAQ.

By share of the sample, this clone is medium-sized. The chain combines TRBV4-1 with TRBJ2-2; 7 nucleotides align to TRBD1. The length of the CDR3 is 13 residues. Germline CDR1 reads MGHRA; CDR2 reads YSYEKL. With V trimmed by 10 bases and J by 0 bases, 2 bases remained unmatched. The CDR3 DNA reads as TGCGCCACGGGACAGCCGAACACCGGGGAGCTGTTTTTT. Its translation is CATGQPNTGELFF.